This entry describes one TCR beta chain. This sample was taken from a study of blood T cell repertoires in COVID-19. Across the whole study: The samples span acute and convalescent COVID-19 from the United States, Italy and Spain. Nucleic acid was either cDNA or gDNA, and it came from T cells, B-cell-depleted T cells, or PBMCs.

In the original workflow: For nucleated cells, counts were estimated from reference gene primer amplification. This table comes from immunoSEQ multiplex PCR, and its TCRdb copy is limited to in-frame clones, with some not included. V, J and clone size are taken as reported in that table, and D and trimming were inferred from the DNA itself. The table has around 74,000 clones, more than 75% seen once. Germline loops: CDR1 SGHAT, CDR2 FQNNGV. V lost 3 bases and J 0 bases, leaving 11 bases between the germline ends. The CDR3 has 15 residues. The chain has TRBV11-2 and TRBJ1-2; no firm D call. The TCR originated in a woman aged 80 or over with active or convalescent COVID-19. Sequenced sample: peripheral blood. The CDR3: CASSFVGLSNYGYTF. The DNA of the CDR3 is TGTGCCAGCAGCTTCGTTGGGCTATCTAACTATGGCTACACCTTC.